The rows below give T cell receptor beta chains drawn from one sample of a study of beta chain features in type 1 diabetes. Sequencing was performed with immunoSEQ multiplex PCR; in TCRdb, only in-frame clones are kept and a portion is missing. The sample carries roughly 280,000 clones, around 24% recorded once. The sample consisted of naive CD4+ T cells from blood. These receptors were taken from a woman under 40 with type 1 diabetes. The CDR3 runs from the conserved cysteine through the conserved F or W. A D gene is named only where the DNA matches it firmly. A clone size is listed for some rows: how often the clone was seen (once, few, many), or a class if it is expanded.

d_call clone_size j_call v_call cdr3_aa cdr3_nt
. few TRBJ2-5 TRBV7-2 CASSPPTSRETQYF TGTGCCAGCAGCCCACCTACCAGCAGGGAGACCCAGTACTTC
TRBD2 few TRBJ2-1 TRBV7-8 CASTGTRGYNEQFF TGTGCCAGTACCGGGACTAGAGGGTACAATGAGCAGTTCTTC
TRBD1 few TRBJ1-2 TRBV30 CAWSPQGDYGYTF TGTGCCTGGAGTCCACAGGGGGACTATGGCTACACCTTC
TRBD2 . TRBJ2-3 TRBV25-1 CASSEGPSGYTQYF TGTGCCAGCAGTGAAGGTCCTAGCGGGTATACGCAGTATTTT
TRBD1 . TRBJ2-7 TRBV4-1 CASSQGQGLYWEQYF TGCGCCAGCAGCCAAGGACAGGGTCTTTATTGGGAGCAGTACTTC
TRBD1 few TRBJ2-4 TRBV13 CASRKQGAKNIQYF TGTGCCAGCCGTAAACAGGGGGCCAAAAACATTCAGTACTTC
. . TRBJ2-1 TRBV25-1 CASSLPPNNNEQFF TGTGCCAGCTCCCTACCTCCCAATAACAATGAGCAGTTCTTC
TRBD2 . TRBJ2-3 TRBV9 CASSAPGTSRESTDTQYF TGTGCCAGCAGCGCTCCCGGGACTAGCAGGGAGAGCACAGATACGCAGTATTTT
. . TRBJ1-2 TRBV6-6 CASSYLGGGYTF TGTGCCAGCAGTTACTTGGGAGGCGGCTACACCTTC
. few TRBJ2-2 TRBV27 CASSLLAEGTGELFF TGTGCCAGCAGTTTGCTAGCAGAGGGAACCGGGGAGCTGTTTTTT
. . TRBJ2-1 TRBV7-2 CASRMSGSGYNEQFF TGTGCCAGCAGAATGAGTGGGAGTGGGTACAATGAGCAGTTCTTC
TRBD2 few TRBJ2-1 TRBV29-1 CSVRTSGLNEQFF TGCAGCGTTAGAACTAGCGGGCTCAATGAGCAGTTCTTC
TRBD1 few TRBJ1-1 TRBV19 CASRGDRNTEAFF TGTGCCAGTAGGGGGGACAGGAACACTGAAGCTTTCTTT
TRBD1 few TRBJ2-3 TRBV6-1 CASTDRALTDTQYF TGTGCCAGCACTGACAGGGCCCTCACAGATACGCAGTATTTT
. few TRBJ2-7 TRBV4-1 CASSQYNSYEQYF TGCGCCAGCAGCCAATACAACTCCTACGAGCAGTACTTC
. . TRBJ2-2 TRBV19 CASSIGTVGTGELFF TGTGCCAGTAGTATAGGCACAGTGGGCACCGGGGAGCTGTTTTTT
TRBD1 few TRBJ1-2 TRBV6-6 CASSSGTGGGYGYTF TGTGCCAGCAGCTCCGGGACAGGGGGCGGGTATGGCTACACCTTC
. . TRBJ2-5 TRBV5-4 CASSLTSRPETQYF TGTGCCAGCAGCTTGACTAGCAGGCCGGAGACCCAGTACTTC
TRBD1 few TRBJ2-7 TRBV2 CASRGTGQPYEQYF TGTGCCAGCAGAGGGACAGGCCAGCCCTACGAGCAGTACTTC
. . TRBJ2-7 TRBV29-1 CSVVPTGRPDYEQYF TGCAGCGTTGTCCCAACGGGGAGGCCGGACTACGAGCAGTACTTC
. . TRBJ2-7 TRBV28 CASSLWAAGSYEQYF TGTGCCAGCAGTTTATGGGCGGCCGGGAGCTACGAGCAGTACTTC
. . TRBJ2-2 TRBV15 CATSRDEAPYTGELFF TGTGCCACCAGCAGAGATGAAGCCCCATACACCGGGGAGCTGTTTTTT
. few TRBJ1-1 TRBV7-8 CASSLLEGNTEAFF TGTGCCAGCAGCTTACTTGAGGGCAACACTGAAGCTTTCTTT
. . TRBJ2-1 TRBV30 CAWNSGYNEQFF TGTGCCTGGAACAGCGGCTACAATGAGCAGTTCTTC
. . TRBJ2-5 TRBV18 CASSPDQGRATQYF TGTGCCAGCTCACCTGACCAGGGAAGGGCGACCCAGTACTTC
TRBD2 . TRBJ2-3 TRBV7-9 CASSLVLAGTDTQYF TGTGCCAGCAGCTTAGTACTAGCGGGCACAGATACGCAGTATTTT
TRBD1 . TRBJ1-4 TRBV19 CASSHRGWLFF TGTGCCAGTAGCCACAGGGGATGGCTGTTTTTT
TRBD2 few TRBJ2-5 TRBV4-1 CASSQDSGLGETQYF TGCGCCAGCAGCCAAGATAGTGGACTAGGGGAGACCCAGTACTTC
. . TRBJ2-1 TRBV7-9 CASSLALTGWNEQFF TGTGCCAGCAGCTTAGCGCTCACAGGTTGGAATGAGCAGTTCTTC
. . TRBJ1-1 TRBV7-3 CASSLGQGNTEAFF TGTGCCAGCAGCTTAGGGCAGGGGAACACTGAAGCTTTCTTT
. . TRBJ2-6 TRBV29-1 CSVDLAPSSGANVLTF TGCAGCGTTGATCTAGCTCCTAGCTCTGGGGCCAACGTCCTGACTTTC
. . TRBJ2-1 TRBV7-9 CASSLLSGSPYNEQFF TGTGCCAGCAGCTTATTGAGCGGAAGTCCCTACAATGAGCAGTTCTTC
. . TRBJ2-2 TRBV7-9 CASSLTNTGELFF TGTGCCAGCAGCTTAACTAACACCGGGGAGCTGTTTTTT
TRBD2 few TRBJ2-1 TRBV29-1 CSAILYPGLGNNEQFF TGCAGCGCGATACTTTATCCGGGACTAGGAAACAATGAGCAGTTCTTC